Below, one T cell receptor beta chain is given with its context. Its antigen is undetermined. Germline CDR1 and CDR2: SGHRS and YFSETQ. The CDR3 contains 15 residues. The J segment lost 7 bases and the V segment lost 4 bases, leaving 9 bases of the junction unmatched. This specimen comes from a study of cytomegalovirus exposure and HLA in healthy donors. Notes on the study in general: HLA-A and HLA-B allele assignments for most subjects were reportedly predicted accurately using TCR beta sequences. Because they were indistinguishable, some V segments, including TRBV6-2 and TRBV6-3, were excluded.

The study ran its PCR with 60 Vbeta and 13 Jbeta primers. Sequencing was performed with immunoSEQ multiplex PCR; in TCRdb, only in-frame clones are kept and a portion is missing. The sample records 99,000 or so clones, over 75% being singletons. The source of this sequence is a man in his thirties or forties in good health and CMV-seropositive. The rearrangement uses TRBV5-1 and TRBJ1-4, with 8 nucleotides matching TRBD1. What was sequenced was PBMCs. The CDR3 DNA sequence: TGCGCCAGCAGCCCGACGGACAGGGACAGTGAAAAACTGTTTTTT. It translates to CASSPTDRDSEKLFF. Full variable domain (missing parts from reference TRBV5-1 and TRBJ1-4): KAGVTQTPRYLIKTRGQQVTLSCSPISGHRSVSWYQQTPGQGLQFLFEYFSETQRNKGNFPGRFSGRQFSNSRSEMNVSTLELGDSALYLCASSPTDRDSEKLFFGSGTQLSVL.